This T cell receptor beta chain was sequenced for a study of T cell clonality in common variable immunodeficiency (dated by TCRdb to the mid-2010s). Between the V and J ends, shortened by 5 bases and 0 bases respectively, the junction contains 14 bases. The CDR3 runs 14 residues from the cysteine to the phenylalanine. The DNA has 33 bases, all within the CDR3, and is read from base 1. CDR1 is given as DFQATT and CDR2 as SNEGSKA, both from the germline V gene (reference sequence). For sequencing input, CVID and control samples contributed equivalent amounts of genomic DNA. For every sample, a 60 bp segment covering the rearranged TCRbeta CDR3 region was amplified and then sequenced. The immunoSEQ assay, a bias-corrected multiplex PCR combined with high-throughput sequencing, was used for TCRbeta amplification. On the study's bioinformatics: Each unique nucleotide sequence was treated as a clone and annotated with V, D and J genes, copy number and frequency. Sequences were labeled productive if in frame, and non-productive if out of frame or containing stop codons. As previously described, clonality was computed from Shannon's entropy. Mean CDR3 Kyte-Doolittle hydropathy was derived from the predicted amino acid sequences of productive clones. The R hclust function was used to hierarchically cluster scaled V gene usage with Manhattan distance and complete linkage. To assess clone sharing by CDR3 amino acid sequence, 12 repertoires per group were resampled over 100 rounds. Repertoires were searched for 70 published EBV-specific and 245 published CMV-specific TCRbeta sequences. After a couple of CVID samples that produced fewer than 10,000 sequences were dropped from the analysis, some 40 CVID repertoires remained. This immuneACCESS table, as held by TCRdb, lists in-frame sequences with V and J called but not all clones. Of the missing ones, under half trace to an unresolved V gene in checked studies; the others have no known cause. Clone size and V and J calls were adopted from that table, with D and trimming inferred from the DNA. This sample was tabulated with about 34,000 clones, among which there are no singletons. Less than 7% of the sample goes to the ten largest clones.

Findings and caveats that apply to the study as a whole: Increased TCRbeta clonality was found in CVID subjects compared with healthy controls (t-test p = 0.018), with the increase being most characteristic of about a third of subjects. CVID TCRbeta sequences were reported to have fewer deletions and N-nucleotide insertions and to lack highly modified clones with 13 or more V deletions. Correlations of repertoire features with clinical complications were constrained by heterogeneity among patients within the CVID cohort. Healthy controls shared more TCRbeta clones with each other than CVID subjects shared among themselves (p < 0.0001). Even though DNA input was the same, control samples had an average of approximately 82,000 unique sequences each, compared with approximately 32,000 in CVID samples. It was noted by the authors that sequencing of the repertoires of T cell subpopulations would be needed to clarify the cause of the increased clonality in CVID.

Standard criteria, namely reduction of serum IgG, IgA and/or IgM below the normal range together with specific antibody deficiency, were applied for the diagnosis of CVID. There were 40 to 45 subjects in the CVID group (roughly 30 male and roughly 15 female), ranging in age from about 8 to 70 years, with a mean age of 40. Predominantly Caucasian heritage was noted among both the CVID patients and the healthy controls. At the time of study participation, every CVID subject had been on replacement immunoglobulin therapy for at least one year. At blood collection, none of the CVID subjects was ill or on immunomodulatory or immunosuppressive medication. Heparinized peripheral whole blood samples of about 5 to 9 ml were obtained from each donor. Genomic DNA from adults with common variable immune deficiency (CVID) and from healthy adult controls was used for sequencing of TCRbeta CDR3 repertoires. To isolate peripheral blood mononuclear cells, diluted blood was subjected to density centrifugation over Hypaque 1077 or Ficoll-Paque. Genomic DNA was obtained from unsorted mononuclear cells using either Qiagen column purification or a centrifugation-based method.

This clone was seen a handful of times. This clone's antigen is unknown. The read halts 3 residues ahead of the CDR3 end, with the missing end drawn from the germline J gene. The specimen sequenced was peripheral blood mononuclear cells. The chain is assembled from TRBV20-1 and TRBJ2-7; the D gene is unclear. The sequence was collected from a human donor with common variable immunodeficiency. The CDR3 reads CSALPNPLSYEQYF. Partial CDR3 DNA: TGCAGTGCTCTTCCTAACCCCCTCTCCTACGAG.